These 8 T cell receptor beta chains originate from one sample sequenced in a study of blood T cell repertoires in COVID-19. Method: immunoSEQ multiplex PCR; TCRdb's copy keeps in-frame clones and lacks some. The repertoire consists of about 430,000 clones, with roughly 88% occurring once and the leading ten covering around 0.97%. Sequencing was carried out using PBMCs or T cells enriched from blood (not recorded which). All receptors come from a woman aged 30 to 39 with acute COVID-19.

This chain links TRBV14 with TRBJ2-5; D might be TRBD1 (6 bases). V gave up 4 bases and J gave up 7 bases, with 19 bases separating them. The CDR3 extends over 15 amino acids. Germline CDR1 SGHDN, CDR2 FVKESK. Here the CDR3 reads CASSPQAQGLGTQYF. In nucleotides, the CDR3 is TGTGCCAGCAGCCCACAGGCTCAGGGGTTAGGGACCCAGTACTTC.

The genes are TRBV4-1 and TRBJ1-2; 9 nucleotides line up with TRBD1. The CDR3 consists of 17 residues. With V trimmed by 0 bases and J by 5 bases, 10 bases remained unmatched. Germline V lookup: CDR1 MGHRA, CDR2 YSYEKL. The CDR3, as DNA: TGCGCCAGCAGCCAAGAAACCGGGACAGGGTCGGGATATGGCTACACCTTC. Translated: CASSQETGTGSGYGYTF.

The chain uses TRBV18 and TRBJ2-7, with 9 bases that match TRBD1. Germline V lookup: CDR1 KGHSH, CDR2 LQKENI. The CDR3 runs 14 residues. V shed 4 bases, J shed 2 bases, and the junction held 3 bases outside the gene matches. CDR3 DNA: TGTGCCAGCTCACTGGACAGGGGAGCCTACGAGCAGTACTTC. It is translated as CASSLDRGAYEQYF.

Comment on this clone: Other DNA variants within this sample encode the same CDR3. This chain joins TRBV7-3 and TRBJ2-1, with 8 bases identical to TRBD2. V gave up 6 bases and J gave up 5 bases; unmatched junction bases: 9. The CDR3 is made up of 15 amino acids. CDR1 is SGHTA and CDR2 is FQGTGA in the germline V gene. CDR3 amino acids: CASSPGGGSHNEQFF. Written as DNA, the CDR3 is TGTGCCAGCAGTCCAGGCGGGGGGAGTCACAATGAGCAGTTCTTC.

The chain carries TRBV7-6 and TRBJ1-6; possible D gene TRBD1, 5 bases. This CDR3 has 15 amino acids. Germline CDR1 and CDR2: SGHVS and FNYEAQ. The germline V and J ends were trimmed by 1 base and 2 bases, with 6 bases remaining between them. CDR3 in amino acids: CASSLVRAYNSPLHF. CDR3 nucleotides: TGTGCCAGCAGCTTAGTCAGGGCCTATAATTCACCCCTCCACTTT.

The chain recombines TRBV29-1 with TRBJ1-4, with D possibly matching TRBD1 (5 bases). Trimming cost V 6 bases and J 3 bases, with 20 bases left between them. CDR1 and CDR2 (germline): SQVTM, ANQGSEA. CDR3 length equals 16 residues. DNA of the CDR3: TGCAGCGTCCTCCCCAGGCGGGGACGACCTAATGAAAAACTGTTTTTT. Translated, it gives CSVLPRRGRPNEKLFF. The entire variable domain, with the rest obtained from reference TRBV29-1 and TRBJ1-4, is as follows: SAVISQKPSRDICQRGTSLTIQCQVDSQVTMMFWYRQQPGQSLTLIATANQGSEATYESGFVIDKFPISRPNLTFSTLTVSNMSPEDSSIYLCSVLPRRGRPNEKLFFGSGTQLSVL.

This chain uses TRBV18 with TRBJ1-1; the match to TRBD1 covers 9 bases. The CDR3 totals 13 residues. After removal of 8 bases from V and 3 bases from J, the junction contained 4 bases not matched to a gene. CDR1 is KGHSH and CDR2 is LQKENI in the germline V gene. The CDR3 DNA reads as TGTGCCAGCCGGACAGGGGAGTACACTGAAGCTTTCTTT. Amino acid sequence: CASRTGEYTEAFF.

The genes are TRBV27 and TRBJ1-1; D is perhaps TRBD1 (5 bases). The CDR3 length is 16 residues. The ends were cut back, 5 bases at V and 6 bases at J, with 22 bases in the middle. Germline V gene sequence: CDR1 MNHEY, CDR2 SMNVEV (reference sequence). CDR3 nucleotides: TGTGCCAGCAGTAATTGGATACTGGGCGGGACCTCTGAAGCTTTCTTT. Its translation is CASSNWILGGTSEAFF.